The 17 T cell receptor beta chains below all came from one sample that was sequenced in a study of siplizumab effects on memory and regulatory T cells. The method was immunoSEQ multiplex PCR; TCRdb's version includes in-frame clones alone and lacks a portion of them. The repertoire holds about 64,000 clones, around 96% seen once, with about 0.1% in the top ten. Sequenced sample: naive CD8+ T cells sorted from blood. These receptors were taken from a human donor in good health.

This rearrangement joins TRBV30 to TRBJ2-7; no clear D. Per germline, CDR1 GTSNPN and CDR2 SVGIG (reference sequence). CDR3 length: 11 amino acids. V was cut by 4 bases and J by 2 bases, with 6 bases left in between. The DNA of the CDR3 is TGTGCCTGGATCTCCGCCTACGAGCAGTACTTC. This codes for CAWISAYEQYF.

This chain uses TRBV4-2 with TRBJ2-7, with a possible D match to TRBD2 (6 bases). Looked up from germline, CDR1 is LGHNA and CDR2 is YNFKEQ. The CDR3 extends over 14 amino acids. The V end was cut by 0 bases, the J end by 1 base, with 7 bases between. Here the CDR3 DNA reads TGTGCCAGCAGCCAAGACGGGGGATCCTACGAGCAGTACTTC. Translation gives CASSQDGGSYEQYF.

The chain recombines TRBV19 with TRBJ2-5, with a possible D match to TRBD1 (5 bases). The germline gives CDR1 LNHDA, CDR2 SQIVND (reference sequence). The CDR3 covers 17 residues. V was trimmed by 5 bases and J by 1 base, leaving 20 bases between them. The CDR3 DNA sequence: TGTGCCAGTAGTCCGCAGACAGTCCATCTTCCCCAAGAGACCCAGTACTTC. Protein: CASSPQTVHLPQETQYF.

The chain carries TRBV10-2 and TRBJ2-7; D unclear. V gave up 10 bases and J gave up 4 bases, with 11 bases separating them. The CDR3 contains 11 residues. Per the germline V gene, CDR1 is WSHSY and CDR2 is SAAADI. CDR3 in DNA: TGCGCCACCTCCCTCATTTACGAGCAGTACTTC. Translation: CATSLIYEQYF.

This clone was observed once. J is TRBJ2-1 and V is TRBV28, with 10 bases lining up with TRBD2. The CDR3 runs 13 residues. Trimming took 6 bases from V and 6 from J; bases not matched to a gene: 2. In germline, CDR1 is MDHEN, CDR2 SYDVKM. The CDR3 region has the DNA TGTGCCAGCAGGGCTAGCGGGGGCAATGAGCAGTTCTTC. Translating gives CASRASGGNEQFF.

CDR3 amino acids: CASTDSRIGYEQYF. DNA for the CDR3: TGTGCCAGCACCGATTCACGGATAGGGTACGAGCAGTACTTC. The gene calls are TRBV25-1 and TRBJ2-7; D not certain. The CDR3 is 14 amino acids. CDR1 and CDR2 from the germline V gene are MGHDK and SYGVNS. V gave up 7 bases and J gave up 4 bases, with 17 bases separating them.

The chain has TRBV6-5 and TRBJ2-4; D uncertain. The CDR3 is 15 amino acids. Germline CDR1 and CDR2: MNHEY and SVGAGI. The germline V and J ends were trimmed by 2 bases and 7 bases, with 15 bases remaining between them. CDR3 in amino acids: CASSYETRGRNIQYF. The CDR3 bases are TGTGCCAGCAGTTACGAGACTCGAGGCCGTAACATTCAGTACTTC.

CDR3 in DNA: TGTGCCAGTAGGGACGGGGGCAGAATGAACACTGAAGCTTTCTTT. Its translation: CASRDGGRMNTEAFF. This chain uses TRBV19 with TRBJ1-1; D is possibly TRBD1 (6 bases). Germline CDR1 reads LNHDA; CDR2 reads SQIVND (reference sequence). V was shortened by 6 bases and J by 0 bases, with 14 bases between the two germline ends. The CDR3 extends over 15 amino acids. Full variable domain (rest looked up from reference TRBV19 and TRBJ1-1): DGGITQSPKYLFRKEGQNVTLSCEQNLNHDAMYWYRQDPGQGLRLIYYSQIVNDFQKGDIAEGYSVSREKKESFPLTVTSAQKNPTAFYLCASRDGGRMNTEAFFGQGTRLTVV.

The chain links TRBV28 to TRBJ2-7; TRBD2 aligns across 8 bases. The CDR3 covers 14 residues. V lost 5 bases to trimming and J lost 7 bases; unmatched junction nucleotides: 10. CDR1 and CDR2 (germline): MDHEN, SYDVKM. The CDR3 protein is CASSNTGGGREQYF. The CDR3 coding sequence is TGTGCCAGCAGTAACACCGGGGGGGGTAGGGAGCAGTACTTC.

The gene calls are TRBV5-1 and TRBJ1-1; unclear D gene. The CDR3 covers 15 residues. The V and J ends lost 3 bases and 1 base respectively, with 13 bases between them. Looked up from germline, CDR1 is SGHRS and CDR2 is YFSETQ. CDR3 sequence: CASSSGPSGNTEAFF. The CDR3, as DNA: TGCGCCAGCAGCTCAGGTCCATCAGGGAACACTGAAGCTTTCTTT. The full variable domain, rest sourced from reference TRBV5-1 and TRBJ1-1, is KAGVTQTPRYLIKTRGQQVTLSCSPISGHRSVSWYQQTPGQGLQFLFEYFSETQRNKGNFPGRFSGRQFSNSRSEMNVSTLELGDSALYLCASSSGPSGNTEAFFGQGTRLTVV.

This sequence joins TRBV27 and TRBJ2-1; TRBD2 aligns across 15 bases. Trimming took 7 bases from V and 2 from J; bases not matched to a gene: 6. Germline-derived CDR1 and CDR2 are MNHEY and SMNVEV (reference sequence). The CDR3 covers 17 residues. CDR3: CASTAGLAGGTYNEQFF. The CDR3 DNA sequence: TGTGCCAGCACGGCGGGACTAGCGGGGGGAACCTACAATGAGCAGTTCTTC.

The V and J genes are TRBV27 and TRBJ2-1, with 8 bases aligning to TRBD2. V lost 2 bases to trimming and J lost 8 bases; unmatched junction nucleotides: 8. Germline V gene data show CDR1 as MNHEY and CDR2 as SMNVEV (reference sequence). The CDR3 loop spans 15 amino acids. The CDR3 DNA follows: TGTGCCAGCAGTTTAAACGGCGGGGGGATCGATGAGCAGTTCTTC. The encoded protein is CASSLNGGGIDEQFF.

V usage is TRBV30 and J usage is TRBJ2-1; D is undetermined. V was pared by 4 bases and J by 8 bases, with 9 bases between. The CDR3 runs 11 residues. In germline, CDR1 is GTSNPN, CDR2 SVGIG (reference sequence). The CDR3 reads CAWIRVDEQFF. Written as DNA, the CDR3 is TGTGCCTGGATACGTGTTGATGAGCAGTTCTTC.

V is TRBV27 and J is TRBJ1-1, with a possible D match to TRBD1 (5 bases). The CDR3 is made up of 13 amino acids. Trimming removed 6 bases from V and 11 bases from J, with 19 bases in between. Germline CDR1 and CDR2: MNHEY and SMNVEV (reference sequence). CDR3 DNA sequence: TGTGCCAGCAGCGTTTCGGATCTAGAGGGGGCTTTCTTT. This gives the protein CASSVSDLEGAFF.

The J gene is TRBJ1-1, the V gene TRBV4-2; no clear D. Trimming pared 0 bases from V and 1 base from J, leaving 12 bases between. Germline CDR1 LGHNA, CDR2 YNFKEQ. The length of the CDR3 is 16 residues. The CDR3 reads CASSQDLPGSNTEAFF. The CDR3 region has the DNA TGTGCCAGCAGCCAAGATCTACCCGGCTCGAACACTGAAGCTTTCTTT.

The chain employs TRBV10-2 and TRBJ2-1, with 8 bases that match TRBD2. The CDR3 covers 16 residues. V dropped 3 bases and J dropped 4; count of bases not matched to a gene: 8. The germline V gene encodes CDR1 WSHSY and CDR2 SAAADI. The CDR3 bases are TGCGCCAGCAGTGACCCACCGGGGGGGGTTTACAATGAGCAGTTCTTC. Amino acids: CASSDPPGGVYNEQFF.

CDR3 in DNA: TGTGCCAGCAGCGTTTTAGCTTCAGATACGCAGTATTTT. Amino acids: CASSVLASDTQYF. The chain uses TRBV9 and TRBJ2-3; D unresolved. Germline values: CDR1 SGDLS, CDR2 YYNGEE. V was shortened by 2 bases and J by 4 bases, with 8 bases between the two germline ends. The CDR3 extends over 13 amino acids.